This T cell receptor (beta chain) was profiled in a study of CD4 T cells in relation to SARS-CoV-2 and coronaviruses. Germline CDR1 is GTSNPN and CDR2 is SVGIG (reference sequence). CDR3 size: 14 residues. V was cut by 4 bases and J by 8 bases, with 21 bases left in between. Before the COVID-19 pandemic, during about 2011-2019, CD4+ T cells were taken from unexposed donors. Assay used: immunoSEQ multiplex PCR; TCRdb lists only in-frame clones, some missing. Among tens of thousands of clones listed, 70% to 90% were seen once. This TCR was sampled from a human donor in good health. The rearrangement links TRBV30 to TRBJ2-7; perhaps TRBD1 as D (6 bases). Sequencing was carried out using memory CD4+ T cells from PBMCs. The CDR3 protein is CAWKSWRTEYQQYF. The DNA for the CDR3 is TGTGCCTGGAAAAGTTGGAGGACAGAGTACCAGCAGTACTTC.